This T cell receptor (delta chain) was retrieved from a study of gamma-delta T cells after stem cell transplantation. TCRdb called clones anew from the RT-PCR reads with CATT. The sample lists some 12,000 delta-chain clones; approximately 40% were seen once. Losses at the gene ends were 7 bases for V and 5 bases for J; bases not matched to a gene: 13. In germline, CDR1 is GEAIGNYY, CDR2 EKD. The CDR3 runs to 15 residues. The sample consisted of gamma-delta T cells. The chain carries TRDV2 and TRDJ1; TRDD3 matches 9 bases. The receptor's source is a human donor. It is not recorded whose cells these are; they may come from a transplant donor. CDR3 region: CAWYRTGGIQDKLIF. In nucleotides, the CDR3 is TGTGCCTGGTACCGTACTGGGGGGATACAGGATAAACTCATCTTT.